What follows describes a single T cell receptor beta chain. Its antigen remains unknown. This entry comes from a study of CD8+CD57+ T cells in acquired aplastic anemia. In the study overall: CD4+ cells from healthy donors averaged roughly 11 million reads. Overall study findings and caveats: Almost 30 shared CD8+ CDR3s appeared highly expressed within patients' immunodominant clones.

Researchers used genomic DNA as the template to profile TCR beta VDJ and CDR3. MiXCR was run by TCRdb on the reads, yielding one entry per CDR3 protein. The sample records approximately 170,000 distinct CDR3 sequences, 54% being singletons. V lost 6 bases and J lost 9; bases outside the gene matches: 8. The CDR3 runs to 14 residues. Germline assignment: CDR1 MDHEN and CDR2 SYDVKM. Sequencing was performed on sorted CD4+, CD8+, or CD8+CD57+ T cells (not recorded which) from PBMCs. The rearrangement joins TRBV28 to TRBJ1-5; 10 bases fit TRBD1. This receptor was obtained from a human donor in good health, serving as a control. CDR3 protein: CASRNRDRGGPQHF. The CDR3 DNA sequence: TGTGCCAGCAGGAACAGGGACAGGGGAGGGCCCCAGCATTTT.